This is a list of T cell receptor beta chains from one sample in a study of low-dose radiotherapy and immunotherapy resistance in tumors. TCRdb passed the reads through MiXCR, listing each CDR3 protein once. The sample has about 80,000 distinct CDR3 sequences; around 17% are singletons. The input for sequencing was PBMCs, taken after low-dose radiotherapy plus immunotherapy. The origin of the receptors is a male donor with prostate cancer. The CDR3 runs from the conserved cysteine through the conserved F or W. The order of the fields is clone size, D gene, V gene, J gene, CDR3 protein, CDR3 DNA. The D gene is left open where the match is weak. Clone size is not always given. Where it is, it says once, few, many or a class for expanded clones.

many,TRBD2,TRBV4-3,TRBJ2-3,CASSQLKISGRTDTQYF,TGCGCCAGCAGCCAACTTAAGATTAGCGGGAGAACAGATACGCAGTATTTT
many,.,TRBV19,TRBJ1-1,CASREGGTEAFF,TGTGCCAGCAGGGAGGGAGGCACTGAAGCTTTCTTT
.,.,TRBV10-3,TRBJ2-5,CAISELRSGGETQYF,TGTGCCATCAGTGAGTTGAGGTCCGGCGGAGAGACCCAGTACTTC
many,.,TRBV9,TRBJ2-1,CASSVGLERFVNEQFF,TGTGCCAGCAGCGTAGGCCTCGAACGGTTCGTCAATGAGCAGTTCTTC
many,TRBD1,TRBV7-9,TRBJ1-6,CAGGDRIDSPLHF,TGTGCCGGAGGGGACAGGATCGACTCACCCCTCCACTTT
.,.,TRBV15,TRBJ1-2,CATNREERVSNGYTF,TGTGCCACCAACAGAGAGGAAAGGGTCAGCAATGGCTACACCTTC
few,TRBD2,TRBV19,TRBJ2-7,CASSILAGDEQYF,TGTGCCAGTAGTATACTAGCGGGAGACGAGCAGTACTTC
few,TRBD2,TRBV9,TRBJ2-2,CASSARRTSGTMNTGELFF,TGTGCCAGCAGCGCGCGGAGGACTAGCGGGACGATGAACACCGGGGAGCTGTTTTTT
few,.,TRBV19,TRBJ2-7,CASSIFAGSYEQYF,TGTGCCAGTAGTATATTCGCCGGGTCCTACGAGCAGTACTTC
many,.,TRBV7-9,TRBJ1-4,CASSLDEKLFF,TGTGCCAGCAGCTTAGATGAAAAACTGTTTTTT
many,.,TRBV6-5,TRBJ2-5,CASGRRGTETQYF,TGTGCCAGCGGAAGAAGGGGTACTGAGACCCAGTACTTC
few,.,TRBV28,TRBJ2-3,CASTGTESTDTQYF,TGTGCCAGCACTGGGACGGAGAGCACAGATACGCAGTATTTT
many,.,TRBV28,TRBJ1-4,CASSKTIYSGKLFF,TGTGCCAGCAGTAAGACAATCTATTCCGGAAAACTGTTTTTT
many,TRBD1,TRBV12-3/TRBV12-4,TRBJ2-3,CASTMDRGINTQYF,TGTGCCAGCACCATGGACAGGGGAATCAATACGCAGTATTTT
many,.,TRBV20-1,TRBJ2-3,CSARPPAGQVADTQYF,TGCAGTGCTAGACCCCCGGCAGGGCAAGTGGCAGATACGCAGTATTTT
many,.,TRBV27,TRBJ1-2,CASSPDPLAGYGYTF,TGTGCCAGCAGTCCGGACCCTCTAGCGGGCTATGGCTACACCTTC
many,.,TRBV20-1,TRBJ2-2,CSAPYAGSLTGELFF,TGCAGTGCTCCTTACGCCGGTAGTCTGACCGGGGAGCTGTTTTTT
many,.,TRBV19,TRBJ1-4,CASSSRQGVGGEKLFF,TGTGCCAGTAGTTCCCGCCAGGGAGTTGGTGGTGAAAAACTGTTTTTT
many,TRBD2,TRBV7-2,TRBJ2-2,CASSTTSGTGELFF,TGTGCCAGCAGCACAACTAGCGGGACCGGGGAGCTGTTTTTT
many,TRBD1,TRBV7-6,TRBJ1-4,CASSSSGTGRGKLFF,TGTGCCAGCAGCTCCTCCGGGACAGGCCGGGGGAAACTGTTTTTT
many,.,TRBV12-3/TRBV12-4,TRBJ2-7,CASSTSPTVYEQYF,TGTGCCAGCAGTACTTCTCCCACAGTGTACGAGCAGTACTTC
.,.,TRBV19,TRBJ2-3,CASSIAAKPISTDTQYF,TGTGCCAGTAGTATAGCGGCTAAACCGATATCCACAGATACGCAGTATTTT
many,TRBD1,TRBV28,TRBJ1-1,CASSRTGLVTEAFF,TGTGCCAGCAGTCGGACAGGGCTGGTCACTGAAGCTTTCTTT
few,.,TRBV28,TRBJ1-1,CASSGDGDTEAFF,TGTGCCAGCAGTGGTGACGGGGACACTGAAGCTTTCTTT
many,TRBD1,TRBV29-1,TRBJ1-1,CSVEGQMNTEAFF,TGCAGCGTTGAGGGACAGATGAACACTGAAGCTTTCTTT
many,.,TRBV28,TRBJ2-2,CASSFLSSGGIGGDTGELFF,TGTGCCAGCAGTTTTCTCTCCAGCGGAGGGATAGGTGGGGACACCGGGGAGCTGTTTTTT
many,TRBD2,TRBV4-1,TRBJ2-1,CASSQVSSGSHNEQFF,TGCGCCAGCAGCCAAGTCTCGAGCGGGAGCCACAATGAGCAGTTCTTC
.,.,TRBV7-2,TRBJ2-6,CASSSSFSGANVLTF,TGTGCCAGCAGCTCTAGCTTCTCTGGGGCCAACGTCCTGACCTTC
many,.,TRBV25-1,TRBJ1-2,CASGSSGYGYTF,TGTGCCAGCGGGTCGTCGGGCTATGGCTACACCTTC
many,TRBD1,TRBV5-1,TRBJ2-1,CASSATQGADEQFF,TGCGCCAGCAGCGCTACACAGGGGGCGGATGAGCAGTTCTTC
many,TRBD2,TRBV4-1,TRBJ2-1,CASSEGLAGGRWNEQFF,TGCGCCAGCAGCGAAGGATTAGCGGGAGGGCGTTGGAATGAGCAGTTCTTC
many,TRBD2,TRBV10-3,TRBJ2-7,CATEGGGLLYEQYF,TGTGCCACCGAAGGCGGGGGACTACTCTACGAGCAGTACTTC
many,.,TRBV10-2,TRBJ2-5,CASSENYQETQYF,TGCGCCAGCAGTGAGAACTATCAAGAGACCCAGTACTTC
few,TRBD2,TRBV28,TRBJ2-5,CASSVTSGLETQYF,TGTGCCAGCAGTGTGACTAGCGGATTAGAGACCCAGTACTTC
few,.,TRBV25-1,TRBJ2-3,CASNREHMDTQYF,TGTGCCAGCAACCGGGAGCATATGGATACGCAGTATTTT
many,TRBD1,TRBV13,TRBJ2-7,CASEAQGAYEQYF,TGTGCCAGCGAGGCACAGGGGGCCTACGAGCAGTACTTC
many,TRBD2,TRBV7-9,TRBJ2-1,CASSLVWTSGLSSYNEQFF,TGTGCCAGCAGCTTAGTTTGGACTAGCGGGCTCAGCTCCTACAATGAGCAGTTCTTC
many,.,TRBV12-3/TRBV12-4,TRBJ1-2,CASTERRTTNYGYTF,TGTGCCAGCACCGAAAGGCGGACCACTAACTATGGCTACACCTTC
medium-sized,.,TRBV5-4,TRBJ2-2,CASRQEGYTGELFF,TGTGCCAGCAGACAGGAGGGCTACACCGGGGAGCTGTTTTTT
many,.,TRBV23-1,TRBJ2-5,CASTGWVQGRTLETQYF,TGCGCCAGCACCGGTTGGGTCCAGGGACGGACACTAGAGACCCAGTACTTC
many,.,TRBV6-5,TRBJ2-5,CASSNHLGTGKSRGQYF,TGTGCCAGCAGTAATCATCTTGGGACGGGGAAATCAAGAGGCCAGTACTTC
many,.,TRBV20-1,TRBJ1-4,CSARDSPLFQNEKLFF,TGCAGTGCTAGAGATTCGCCCCTTTTTCAAAATGAAAAACTGTTTTTT
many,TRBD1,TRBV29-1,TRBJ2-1,CSAGQGTKSEQFF,TGCAGCGCCGGACAGGGTACGAAAAGTGAGCAGTTCTTC
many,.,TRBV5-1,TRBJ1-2,CASSTDGVAGYGYTF,TGCGCCAGCAGCACCGACGGAGTTGCTGGCTATGGCTACACCTTC
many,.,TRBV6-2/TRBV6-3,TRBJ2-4,CASIPGDLVYF,TGTGCCAGCATACCGGGGGACCTGGTGTACTTC
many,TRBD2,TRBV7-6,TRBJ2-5,CASSSIAGRGETQYF,TGTGCCAGCAGCTCCATAGCGGGCCGAGGAGAGACCCAGTACTTC
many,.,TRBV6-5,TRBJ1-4,CASSRGWTNEKLFF,TGTGCCAGCAGCCGGGGGTGGACTAATGAAAAACTGTTTTTT
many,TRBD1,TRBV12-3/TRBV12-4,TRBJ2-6,CASSSTGTGANVLTF,TGTGCCAGCAGTTCGACAGGGACTGGGGCCAACGTCCTGACTTTC
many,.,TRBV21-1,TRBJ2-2,CASRPQGNRENTGELFF,TGTGCCAGCAGACCCCAAGGGAACAGGGAGAACACCGGGGAGCTGTTTTTT
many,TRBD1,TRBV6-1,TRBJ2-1,CASSEAFDRAGFF,TGTGCCAGCAGTGAAGCCTTCGACAGGGCCGGGTTCTTC